This is a list of T cell receptor beta chains from one sample in a study of CD8+CD57+ T cells in acquired aplastic anemia. TCRdb independently ran MiXCR on the reads; one entry per CDR3 protein. The sample yields approximately 130,000 distinct CDR3 sequences, 58% seen once. The material sequenced was sorted CD4+, CD8+, or CD8+CD57+ T cells (not recorded which) from PBMCs. These receptors came from a human donor with aplastic anemia. Both conserved end residues are part of each CDR3. The D gene is left open where the match is weak. Clone size is shown for a subset of rows, as once, few, many or a class of expanded clone.

v_gene: TRBV9
j_gene: TRBJ2-3
d_gene: .
abundance: .
CDR3aa: CASSQPDIGMDTQYF
CDR3nt: TGTGCCAGCAGCCAACCGGACATTGGAATGGATACGCAGTATTTT

v_gene: TRBV20-1
j_gene: TRBJ2-7
d_gene: TRBD1
abundance: once
CDR3aa: CSARDVGQVTYEQYF
CDR3nt: TGCAGTGCTAGAGATGTGGGACAGGTGACCTACGAGCAGTACTTC

v_gene: TRBV19
j_gene: TRBJ2-1
d_gene: .
abundance: .
CDR3aa: CASRAPGRENEQFF
CDR3nt: TGTGCCAGTAGAGCCCCGGGCCGGGAGAATGAGCAGTTCTTC

v_gene: TRBV6-1
j_gene: TRBJ1-5
d_gene: TRBD1
abundance: .
CDR3aa: CASSQAGGLGNQPQHF
CDR3nt: TGTGCCAGCAGCCAAGCAGGGGGCCTGGGCAATCAGCCCCAGCATTTT

v_gene: TRBV20-1
j_gene: TRBJ1-6
d_gene: .
abundance: once
CDR3aa: CSASSLGRSPLHF
CDR3nt: TGCAGTGCTAGTAGCCTGGGCAGGTCACCCCTCCACTTT

v_gene: TRBV5-6
j_gene: TRBJ2-7
d_gene: .
abundance: .
CDR3aa: CASSLRGRGDSYEQYF
CDR3nt: TGTGCCAGCAGCCTGAGGGGCAGGGGAGATTCCTACGAGCAGTACTTC

v_gene: TRBV7-3
j_gene: TRBJ1-1
d_gene: .
abundance: .
CDR3aa: CASSATAQNTEAFF
CDR3nt: TGTGCCAGCAGCGCCACCGCGCAGAACACTGAAGCTTTCTTT

v_gene: TRBV29-1
j_gene: TRBJ1-1
d_gene: TRBD1
abundance: .
CDR3aa: CSDQGAAEAFF
CDR3nt: TGCAGCGACCAGGGGGCGGCTGAAGCTTTCTTT

v_gene: TRBV7-9
j_gene: TRBJ1-3
d_gene: .
abundance: .
CDR3aa: CASALVSGNTIYF
CDR3nt: TGTGCCAGCGCGCTTGTCTCTGGAAACACCATATATTTT

v_gene: TRBV5-1
j_gene: TRBJ2-1
d_gene: .
abundance: .
CDR3aa: CASSLVGGLQFF
CDR3nt: TGCGCCAGCAGCTTGGTTGGGGGGCTGCAGTTCTTC

v_gene: TRBV7-9
j_gene: TRBJ2-1
d_gene: TRBD2
abundance: large
CDR3aa: CASSLDPSGGMGDEQFF
CDR3nt: TGTGCCAGCAGCTTAGACCCGAGCGGGGGGATGGGGGATGAGCAGTTCTTC